One sample yielded the 27 T cell receptor beta chains listed below, sequenced in a study of blood T cells in healthy people across ages. Through a sample-barcoded 5' primer and a J-beta primer mix, a second PCR was run for roughly 7 to 11 cycles. TCRdb ran MiXCR on the 5' RACE reads and lists one entry per CDR3 protein. The sample consists of about 1.5 million distinct CDR3 sequences, roughly 45% of them appearing once. The sequenced sample was blood. These receptors were collected from a woman aged 18-30 years in good health.

The rearrangement uses TRBV25-1 and TRBJ2-5, with D unclear. Trimming cost V 2 bases and J 4 bases, with 14 bases left between them. This CDR3 has 15 residues. Germline CDR1 is MGHDK and CDR2 is SYGVNS. CDR3 nucleotides: TGTGCCAGCAGTGAACTCGGCCTCAAGGGAGAGACCCAGTACTTC. This gives the protein CASSELGLKGETQYF. Together with reference TRBV25-1 and TRBJ2-5, the CDR3 gives the full variable domain: EADIYQTPRYLVIGTGKKITLECSQTMGHDKMYWYQQDPGMELHLIHYSYGVNSTEKGDLSSESTVSRIRTEHFPLTLESARPSHTSQYLCASSELGLKGETQYFGPGTRLLVL.

This clonotype has a handful of counts. The V gene is TRBV20-1, the J gene TRBJ2-7, with D perhaps being TRBD1 or TRBD2 (7 bases each). The CDR3 covers 13 residues. The V and J ends lost 6 bases and 0 bases respectively, with 12 bases between them. Germline V gene data show CDR1 as DFQATT and CDR2 as SNEGSKA (reference sequence). CDR3 nucleotides: TGCAGTGCCAAGCGGGACAGCTCCTACGAGCAGTACTTC. Translating it yields CSAKRDSSYEQYF.

This clonotype was detected once. J is TRBJ2-1 and V is TRBV20-1; 8 nucleotides match TRBD2. The CDR3 sequence is 16 residues long. Germline V lookup: CDR1 DFQATT, CDR2 SNEGSKA (reference sequence). V trimming: 1 base; J trimming: 8 bases; junction bases outside the gene matches: 13. CDR3 in amino acids: CSARGNSGPGGHEQFF. The CDR3 DNA is TGCAGTGCTAGAGGAAATAGCGGCCCGGGGGGGCATGAGCAGTTCTTC.

The chain uses TRBV3-1 and TRBJ2-3, with D possibly matching TRBD2 (5 bases). The germline CDR1 and CDR2 sequences are LGHDT and YNNKEL (reference sequence). The CDR3 extends over 17 amino acids. Trimming cost V 0 bases and J 2 bases, with 15 bases left between them. In nucleotides, the CDR3 is TGTGCCAGCAGCCAAGATAGCCTAGCTCCTCTCACAGATACGCAGTATTTT. Translated, it gives CASSQDSLAPLTDTQYF.

The CDR3 loop reads CASSQRLGGTDEQYF. DNA for the CDR3: TGTGCCAGCAGCCAAAGACTGGGCGGGACGGACGAGCAGTACTTC. The chain uses TRBV4-2 and TRBJ2-5, with D possibly being TRBD2 (6 bases). TRBJ2-7 explains the end of the DNA better; the J call may be wrong. This CDR3 is 15 amino acids long. CDR1 is LGHNA, CDR2 YNFKEQ, per germline.

The chain links TRBV21-1 to TRBJ2-1. TRBV21-1 is listed as a pseudogene. The CDR3 totals 13 residues. The CDR3: CAGPWGITNEQFF. CDR3 DNA sequence: TGTGCCGGACCATGGGGAATCACGAATGAGCAGTTCTTC.

This sequence joins TRBV27 and TRBJ1-2, with 7 bases aligning to TRBD1. CDR1 and CDR2 from the germline V gene are MNHEY and SMNVEV (reference sequence). Trimming cost V 5 bases and J 7 bases; bases outside gene matches: 7. This CDR3 is built from 13 residues. The CDR3 loop reads CASSTWDSSGYTF. CDR3 nucleotides: TGTGCCAGCAGTACCTGGGACAGTAGTGGCTACACCTTC.

This clonotype has a handful of counts. The chain carries TRBV20-1 and TRBJ2-7; D might be TRBD2 (6 bases). The CDR3 is made up of 15 amino acids. Germline assignment: CDR1 DFQATT and CDR2 SNEGSKA (reference sequence). The ends were cut back, 5 bases at V and 2 bases at J, with 19 bases in the middle. For the CDR3, the DNA is TGCAGTGCTTTCTCCCTGGGACTCCTCGCCTACGAGCAGTACTTC. It encodes CSAFSLGLLAYEQYF.

This rearrangement joins TRBV15 to TRBJ1-1; D not resolved. Between the trimmed V and J ends, which lost 0 bases and 1 base, there was a span of 12 bases. The CDR3 totals 16 residues. From germline, CDR1 is LNHNV and CDR2 YYDKDF (reference sequence). The CDR3 here is CATSRDLGSQNTEAFF. CDR3 in DNA: TGTGCCACCAGCAGAGATTTAGGCAGCCAGAACACTGAAGCTTTCTTT.

This sequence joins TRBV6-2 or TRBV6-3 and TRBJ2-7, with 8 bases matching TRBD2. Germline CDR1 is MNHEY and CDR2 is SVGEGT. The CDR3 has 17 amino acids. Trimming at V came to 2 bases and at J to 8 bases, leaving 17 bases not matched to a gene. The CDR3: CASSYAKSGGKLGQQYF. The CDR3 DNA reads as TGTGCCAGCAGTTACGCGAAGAGCGGGGGAAAACTAGGGCAGCAGTACTTC.

The chain is built from TRBV6-2 or TRBV6-3 and TRBJ2-1, with TRBD1 matching over 7 bases. V lost 6 bases, J lost 8 bases, and 10 bases stayed unmatched. The CDR3 is made up of 14 amino acids. CDR1 MNHEY and CDR2 SVGEGT come from the germline V gene. CDR3 DNA sequence: TGTGCCAGCAGCAGGGCAGGGGGTGTATATGAGCAGTTCTTC. It codes for CASSRAGGVYEQFF.

The gene calls are TRBV12-3 or TRBV12-4 and TRBJ1-4, with D unresolved. The V gene lost 8 bases and the J gene lost 4 bases, with 11 bases spanning the gap. The CDR3 is made up of 13 amino acids. The CDR3 DNA is TGTGCCAGCGCCGGGCGGGTTAATGAAAAACTGTTTTTT. Its protein is CASAGRVNEKLFF.

This clonotype occurred a few times. V gene TRBV10-3 combines with J gene TRBJ2-7; 9 bases are a match to TRBD1. This CDR3 spans 12 amino acids. The germline CDR1 and CDR2 sequences are ENHRY and SYGVKD. The trim removed 6 bases at V and 5 bases at J, leaving 2 bases unmatched. Here the CDR3 reads CAIRQGANEQYF. As DNA, the CDR3 is TGTGCCATCAGACAGGGGGCAAACGAGCAGTACTTC.

This sequence joins TRBV9 and TRBJ2-7, with D possibly matching TRBD1 (7 bases). The J call may not be correct, given that the DNA end is closer to TRBJ2-5. The CDR3 runs 14 residues. In germline, CDR1 is SGDLS, CDR2 YYNGEE. CDR3 protein: CASSETGAGETQYF. The CDR3 DNA reads TGTGCCAGCAGCGAAACAGGGGCGGGGGAGACCCAGTACTTC.

This sequence joins TRBV29-1 and TRBJ2-5; weak D call: TRBD2 (6 bases). The CDR3 sequence is 13 residues long. Between the trimmed V and J ends, which lost 4 bases and 5 bases, there was a span of 14 bases. Germline V gene data show CDR1 as SQVTM and CDR2 as ANQGSEA. The DNA for the CDR3 is TGCAGCGTTGGTCCCAACCGGGGGGAGACCCAGTACTTC. Its protein is CSVGPNRGETQYF.

As concerns this clonotype: One junction end does not reproduce the germline sequence, and a read error may be involved. J is TRBJ2-5 and V is TRBV6-1; D remains unclear. The CDR3 is 13 amino acids. CDR1 MNHNS and CDR2 SASEGT come from the germline V gene. The CDR3 DNA sequence: TGTGCCAGCAGTGGATGGCTGCAAGAGACCCGGTACTTC. Protein sequence: CASSGWLQETRYF.

The V gene is TRBV20-1, the J gene TRBJ2-1; 14 bases are shared with TRBD2. CDR3 length equals 15 residues. The V and J ends lost 6 bases and 8 bases, in that order; junction bases with no gene match: 9. Per germline, CDR1 DFQATT and CDR2 SNEGSKA (reference sequence). CDR3 DNA: TGCAGTGCCAATCAACCGGGACTAGCGGGAGATGAGCAGTTCTTC. It codes for CSANQPGLAGDEQFF.

The gene calls are TRBV6-5 and TRBJ1-5; 8 bases agree with TRBD1. The V gene end was trimmed by 5 bases and the J gene end by 7 bases; junction bases not matched to a gene: 4. Per germline, CDR1 MNHEY and CDR2 SVGAGI. This CDR3 is built from 13 residues. The CDR3 reads CASSDTGGQPQHF. CDR3 in DNA: TGTGCCAGCAGTGACACAGGGGGGCAGCCCCAGCATTTT.

The chain is built from TRBV12-3 or TRBV12-4 and TRBJ1-5; D remains unclear. V was clipped by 4 bases and J by 6 bases, with 7 bases between them. There are 12 residues in the CDR3. The CDR3 spells CASSWVGQPQHF. The DNA of the CDR3 is TGTGCCAGCAGTTGGGTCGGTCAGCCCCAGCATTTT.

The chain combines TRBV14 with TRBJ2-1, with 7 bases aligning to TRBD2. V trimming: 1 base; J trimming: 5 bases; junction bases outside the gene matches: 14. The CDR3 has 18 amino acids. The germline V gene encodes CDR1 SGHDN and CDR2 FVKESK. CDR3 coding DNA: TGTGCCAGCAGCCAAGTGTGGCAAGCGGGAAGGTTGAACAATGAGCAGTTCTTC. The encoded protein is CASSQVWQAGRLNNEQFF. The full variable domain, with the rest looked up from reference TRBV14 and TRBJ2-1, is EAGVTQFPSHSVIEKGQTVTLRCDPISGHDNLYWYRRVMGKEIKFLLHFVKESKQDESGMPNNRFLAERTGGTYSTLKVQPAELEDSGVYFCASSQVWQAGRLNNEQFFGPGTRLTVL.

This clonotype appeared a few times. The chain couples TRBV5-1 to TRBJ2-6, with 7 nucleotides matching TRBD2. Germline V CDR1 and CDR2: SGHRS, YFSETQ. V gave up 0 bases and J gave up 0 bases; unmatched junction bases: 3. The CDR3 covers 17 residues. The CDR3 DNA is TGCGCCAGCAGCTTGGAAAGCGGGGACTCTGGGGCCAACGTCCTGACTTTC. It encodes CASSLESGDSGANVLTF.

The chain links TRBV5-1 to TRBJ2-3, with D possibly TRBD2 on 7 matching bases. This CDR3 has 16 amino acids. Trimming pared 4 bases from V and 2 bases from J, leaving 17 bases between. Germline CDR1 SGHRS, CDR2 YFSETQ. The CDR3 DNA follows: TGCGCCAGCAGCCTGCAAGGGGGGGCAAACACAGATACGCAGTATTTT. This translates into CASSLQGGANTDTQYF.

The rearrangement joins TRBV20-1 to TRBJ2-5; D is uncertain. The CDR3 runs to 13 residues. Trimming removed 5 bases from V and 2 bases from J, with 12 bases in between. The germline V gene has CDR1 DFQATT and CDR2 SNEGSKA (reference sequence). This chain's CDR3 is CSADPRGQETQYF. The CDR3 bases are TGCAGTGCTGACCCGCGTGGACAAGAGACCCAGTACTTC.

This chain uses TRBV20-1 with TRBJ2-4; TRBD2 agrees at 11 bases. The J call could be wrong; TRBJ2-7 is a better fit for the DNA end. Germline V gene data show CDR1 as DFQATT and CDR2 as SNEGSKA (reference sequence). The CDR3 loop spans 15 amino acids. As DNA, the CDR3 is TGCAGTGCTAGAGCGGGACTAGCGGACCCCTACGAGCAGTACTTC. Amino acid sequence: CSARAGLADPYEQYF.

The J gene is TRBJ1-5, the V gene TRBV15, with 9 bases fitting TRBD1. J gave up 4 bases and V 3 bases, and 7 bases lay outside the gene matches. Per the germline V gene, CDR1 is LNHNV and CDR2 is YYDKDF (reference sequence). This CDR3 is 16 amino acids long. The CDR3 loop is CATSRDRDRDNQPQHF. CDR3 in DNA: TGTGCCACCAGCAGGGACCGGGACAGGGATAATCAGCCCCAGCATTTT.

The chain carries TRBV3-1 and TRBJ2-2; D unresolved. The germline CDR1 and CDR2 sequences are LGHDT and YNNKEL (reference sequence). The CDR3 sequence is 18 residues long. V was pared by 1 base and J by 2 bases, with 17 bases between. The CDR3 region is CASSQGRPMQPNTGELFF. DNA for the CDR3: TGTGCCAGCAGCCAAGGTCGCCCTATGCAGCCCAACACCGGGGAGCTGTTTTTT. Supplemented by reference TRBV3-1 and TRBJ2-2, the full variable domain reads DTAVSQTPKYLVTQMGNDKSIKCEQNLGHDTMYWYKQDSKKFLKIMFSYNNKELIINETVPNRFSPKSPDKAHLNLHINSLELGDSAVYFCASSQGRPMQPNTGELFFGEGSRLTVL.

This chain uses TRBV7-2 with TRBJ1-2; 8 bases map to TRBD1. With 3 bases clipped from V and 0 bases from J, the junction kept 9 bases outside the gene matches. Germline V gene sequence: CDR1 SGHTA, CDR2 FQGNSA. The CDR3 contains 17 residues. The CDR3 loop reads CASSLGQAPRPNYGYTF. The CDR3 nucleotides read TGTGCCAGCAGCTTGGGACAGGCCCCCCGCCCTAACTATGGCTACACCTTC.